Listed below are T cell receptor beta chains from one sample, sequenced in a study of blood T cell repertoires in COVID-19. Produced via immunoSEQ multiplex PCR; TCRdb's table is partial and in-frame only. The profile shows about 220,000 clones, more than 70% of them singletons. The sample comprised peripheral blood. The source is a woman aged 80 or over with acute or convalescent COVID-19. CDR3s include the opening cysteine and the closing phenylalanine or tryptophan. The D gene is left open where the match is weak. A clone size is listed for some rows: how often the clone was seen (once, few, many), or a class if it is expanded.

D,V,size,J,CDR3,DNA
-,TRBV4-2,-,TRBJ1-6,CASSQDSRNSPLHF,TGTGCCAGCAGCCAAGATTCCCGGAATTCACCCCTCCACTTT
-,TRBV3-1/TRBV3-2,-,TRBJ1-3,CASSPRGGTGNTIYF,TGTGCCAGCAGCCCACGGGGAGGGACTGGAAACACCATATATTTT
-,TRBV10-3,once,TRBJ1-1,CATLQVPNTEAFF,TGTGCCACTCTACAGGTGCCGAACACTGAAGCTTTCTTT
-,TRBV28,-,TRBJ1-2,CASSQRRYASYGYTF,TGTGCCAGCAGTCAGAGGCGATATGCGTCCTATGGCTACACCTTC
TRBD1,TRBV6-6,-,TRBJ1-3,CASSDQGEPIYF,TGTGCCAGCAGTGATCAGGGGGAGCCCATATATTTT
-,TRBV4-2,-,TRBJ1-4,CASSQGAHSGEKLFF,TGTGCCAGCAGCCAAGGGGCTCATTCAGGGGAAAAACTGTTTTTT
TRBD1,TRBV30,-,TRBJ1-2,CAFEEGADYTF,TGTGCCTTCGAGGAGGGGGCTGACTACACCTTC
-,TRBV19,-,TRBJ1-5,CASTRGYLNQPQHF,TGTGCCAGTACCAGAGGATACTTAAATCAGCCCCAGCATTTT
-,TRBV30,-,TRBJ1-1,CAWSRVGLGTEAFF,TGTGCCTGGAGCAGGGTTGGGCTGGGCACTGAAGCTTTCTTT
-,TRBV13,-,TRBJ1-2,CASSLAGGGGGYTF,TGTGCCAGCAGCTTAGCTGGGGGAGGTGGTGGCTACACCTTC
TRBD2,TRBV5-4,-,TRBJ2-3,CASSYGLAGVEDTQYF,TGTGCCAGCAGCTACGGACTAGCGGGGGTGGAAGATACGCAGTATTTT
-,TRBV4-1,-,TRBJ1-2,CASSQGYDRTAYGYTF,TGCGCCAGCAGCCAAGGGTATGACAGGACCGCATATGGCTACACCTTC
-,TRBV5-1,-,TRBJ2-5,CASSLMQAQETQYF,TGCGCCAGCAGCTTGATGCAGGCTCAAGAGACCCAGTACTTC
-,TRBV5-1,-,TRBJ2-3,CASSLGVDRLADTQYF,TGCGCCAGCAGCTTGGGGGTTGACAGGTTGGCAGATACGCAGTATTTT
-,TRBV6-1,-,TRBJ1-5,CASSEARDQPQHF,TGTGCCAGCAGTGAAGCCAGGGATCAGCCCCAGCATTTT
TRBD1,TRBV9,-,TRBJ1-2,CASSSDRAHGYTF,TGTGCCAGCAGCTCCGACAGGGCCCATGGCTACACCTTC
TRBD1,TRBV5-4,-,TRBJ1-2,CASSPDRYGYTF,TGTGCCAGCAGCCCGGACAGGTATGGCTACACCTTC
-,TRBV4-1,-,TRBJ2-2,CASSQVGGGERPNANTGELFF,TGCGCCAGCAGCCAAGTAGGGGGTGGGGAGCGACCGAACGCGAACACCGGGGAGCTGTTTTTT
-,TRBV4-3,-,TRBJ2-1,CASSPTSFDEQFF,TGCGCCAGCAGTCCAACTAGTTTCGATGAGCAGTTCTTC
-,TRBV6-2/TRBV6-3,-,TRBJ2-1,CASSYAQDVREQFF,TGTGCCAGCAGTTACGCACAGGATGTTAGGGAGCAGTTCTTC
TRBD1,TRBV2,-,TRBJ2-3,CASSAGQGHADTQYF,TGTGCCAGCAGTGCGGGACAGGGGCATGCAGATACGCAGTATTTT
TRBD1,TRBV6-1,-,TRBJ2-7,CASSESGTGAYEQYF,TGTGCCAGCAGTGAATCCGGGACAGGGGCCTACGAGCAGTACTTC
TRBD2,TRBV5-6,-,TRBJ2-1,CATGERGASYNEQFF,TGTGCCACCGGTGAGCGGGGGGCCTCCTACAATGAGCAGTTCTTC
-,TRBV9,-,TRBJ2-3,CASSRTGRGSDTQYF,TGTGCCAGCAGCCGCACCGGCAGGGGATCAGATACGCAGTATTTT
TRBD1,TRBV3-1/TRBV3-2,-,TRBJ1-5,CASSQDPTGRNQPQHF,TGTGCCAGCAGCCAAGACCCGACAGGGCGCAATCAGCCCCAGCATTTT
-,TRBV19,-,TRBJ2-5,CASSSPGETQYF,TGTGCCAGTAGTAGCCCGGGGGAGACCCAGTACTTC
TRBD1,TRBV3-1/TRBV3-2,-,TRBJ1-1,CASRSGTGGMNTEAFF,TGTGCCAGCAGATCCGGGACAGGGGGCATGAACACTGAAGCTTTCTTT
TRBD1,TRBV29-1,-,TRBJ1-1,CSVGQGGTEAFF,TGCAGCGTCGGACAGGGAGGGACTGAAGCTTTCTTT
TRBD1,TRBV5-1,-,TRBJ1-3,CASSPGQGAGNTIYF,TGCGCCAGCAGCCCAGGACAGGGGGCTGGAAACACCATATATTTT
-,TRBV3-1/TRBV3-2,-,TRBJ1-5,CASSYSNQGPQHF,TGTGCCAGCAGCTACTCTAATCAGGGCCCCCAGCATTTT
TRBD1,TRBV7-3,-,TRBJ1-6,CASSRDRDSPLHF,TGTGCCAGCAGCCGGGACAGGGACTCACCCCTCCACTTT
-,TRBV11-3,-,TRBJ2-7,CASSHSYEQYF,TGTGCCAGCAGCCACAGTTACGAGCAGTACTTC